What follows describes a single T cell receptor beta chain. Its antigen remains unknown. TCRdb ran MiXCR on the 5' RACE reads and lists one entry per CDR3 protein. The data show tens of thousands of distinct CDR3 sequences, roughly 25% seen once. CDR1 is SGHTA, CDR2 FQGNSA, per germline. V dropped 2 bases and J dropped 2 bases, with 9 bases sitting between them. The CDR3 runs to 15 residues. The source of the sample is a study of neurological immune-mediated disorders. Study results and limitations: The highest TCR clonal expansion occurred in HTLV-1-associated myelopathy; multiple sclerosis fell below healthy controls.

The clonotype originates from a woman between 70 and 85 years old in good health. The sequenced material came from PBMCs. The chain carries TRBV7-2 and TRBJ1-4; D is undetermined. CDR3 DNA sequence: TGTGCCAGCAGCTTATGGGCGGAGACTAATGAAAAACTGTTTTTT. Residues: CASSLWAETNEKLFF.